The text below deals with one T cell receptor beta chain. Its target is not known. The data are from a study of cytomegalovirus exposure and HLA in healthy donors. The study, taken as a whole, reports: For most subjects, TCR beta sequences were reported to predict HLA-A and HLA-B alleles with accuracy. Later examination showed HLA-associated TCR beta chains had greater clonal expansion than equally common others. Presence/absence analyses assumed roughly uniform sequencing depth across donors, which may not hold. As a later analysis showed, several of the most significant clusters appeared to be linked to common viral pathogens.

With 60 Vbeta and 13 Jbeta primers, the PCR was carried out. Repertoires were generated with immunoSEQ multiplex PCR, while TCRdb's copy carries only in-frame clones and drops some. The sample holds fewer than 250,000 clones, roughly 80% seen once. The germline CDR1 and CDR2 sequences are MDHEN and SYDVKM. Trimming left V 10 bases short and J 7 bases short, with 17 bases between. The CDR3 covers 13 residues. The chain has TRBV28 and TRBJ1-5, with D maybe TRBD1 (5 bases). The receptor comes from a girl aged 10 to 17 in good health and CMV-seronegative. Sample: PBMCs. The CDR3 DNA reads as TGTGCCATATCCCCCGGGGGTCTGCAGCCCCAGCATTTT. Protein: CAISPGGLQPQHF.